The 24 T cell receptor beta chains below come from one sample, sequenced in a study of T cell repertoires in cytomegalovirus infection. MiXCR was run by TCRdb on the reads, yielding one entry per CDR3 protein. The sample contains 150,000 or so distinct CDR3 sequences, 6.5% of which appear only once. Material: PBMCs. These receptors were collected from a human donor in good health (CMV status not recorded). Some clones in this sample may be carry-over from other donors' samples.

This clonotype came up many times. The CDR3 reads CASSPVGASGLDTQYF. The CDR3 coding sequence is TGTGCCAGCAGCCCAGTAGGTGCTAGCGGGTTAGATACGCAGTATTTT. The V gene is TRBV7-2, the J gene TRBJ2-3; 8 nucleotides line up with TRBD2. The CDR3 consists of 16 residues. Germline V gives CDR1 SGHTA, CDR2 FQGNSA. Losses at the gene ends were 5 bases for V and 5 bases for J; bases not matched to a gene: 12.

This clonotype was recorded many times. This rearrangement joins TRBV6-2 or TRBV6-3 to TRBJ2-3, with D possibly matching TRBD1 (6 bases). The CDR3 length is 14 residues. Germline assignment: CDR1 MNHEY and CDR2 SVGEGT. Trimming cost V 7 bases and J 2 bases, with 13 bases left between them. The CDR3 DNA follows: TGTGCCAGCACCAGGGGATGGGACACAGATACGCAGTATTTT. Translation gives CASTRGWDTDTQYF.

A word on this clonotype: A read error may explain this, as a much larger clone is one base away. The conserved closing phenylalanine or tryptophan is absent in this CDR3, likely reflecting a read error. The rearrangement uses TRBV7-3 and TRBJ2-1; 8 bases fit TRBD2. Germline values: CDR1 SGHTA, CDR2 FQGTGA. Trimming took 0 bases from V and 6 from J; bases not matched to a gene: 4. The CDR3 spans 15 residues. The CDR3 reads CASSLTLGTSNEQFI. The DNA for the CDR3 is TGTGCCAGCAGCTTAACCCTTGGGACTAGCAATGAGCAGTTCATC.

This clonotype has ten or more counts. CDR3 amino acids: CASILDRVGSEAFF. Written as DNA, the CDR3 is TGTGCCAGCATATTGGACAGGGTTGGCTCTGAAGCTTTCTTT. The chain couples TRBV6-1 to TRBJ1-1, with 8 bases identical to TRBD1. CDR1 and CDR2 (germline): MNHNS, SASEGT. J was trimmed by 6 bases and V by 7 bases; bases with no gene match: 10. This CDR3 has 14 amino acids.

This clonotype was counted many times. V and J are TRBV6-1 and TRBJ2-1, with unresolved D. V was clipped by 9 bases and J by 6 bases, with 6 bases between them. This CDR3 region has 10 residues. CDR1 and CDR2 (germline): MNHNS, SASEGT. The CDR3, as DNA: TGTGCCAGGCCAAGCAATGAGCAGTTCTTC. The encoded protein is CARPSNEQFF.

This clonotype was picked up many times. The chain links TRBV5-5 to TRBJ2-1; 12 bases are a match to TRBD2. The length of the CDR3 is 15 residues. Looked up from germline, CDR1 is SGHKS and CDR2 is YYEKEE (reference sequence). The V segment lost 2 bases and the J segment 5 bases; nucleotides outside the gene matches: 2. The CDR3 loop is CASSLLAGGHNEQFF. CDR3 bases: TGTGCCAGCAGCTTACTAGCGGGGGGCCACAATGAGCAGTTCTTC.

Ten or more counts support this clonotype. CDR3 coding DNA: TGTGCCAGCAGCTTAGTAGGGGCCGATCAGCCCCAGCATTTT. Amino acids: CASSLVGADQPQHF. The chain couples TRBV7-2 to TRBJ1-5; TRBD1 is a possible D gene (5 bases). The ends were cut back, 1 base at V and 5 bases at J, with 9 bases in the middle. The CDR3 has 14 residues. Germline lookup yields CDR1 SGHTA and CDR2 FQGNSA.

This clonotype was seen many times. The CDR3, as DNA: TGTGCCAGCAGCTACCTGGCGGTGAACACTGAAGCTTTCTTT. Translated, it gives CASSYLAVNTEAFF. The chain joins TRBV7-9 to TRBJ1-1; D gene uncertain. V gave up 4 bases and J gave up 0 bases, with 9 bases separating them. Per the germline V gene, CDR1 is SEHNR and CDR2 is FQNEAQ (reference sequence). The CDR3 consists of 14 residues.

This chain uses TRBV29-1 with TRBJ2-7; 7 positions agree with TRBD1. The CDR3 has 14 amino acids. The germline CDR1 and CDR2 sequences are SQVTM and ANQGSEA. V was pared by 7 bases and J by 0 bases, with 9 bases of the junction left unmatched. CDR3 region: CSAATGPSSYEQYF. CDR3 sequence (DNA): TGCAGCGCGGCGACAGGGCCAAGCTCCTACGAGCAGTACTTC.

This clonotype was detected ten times or more. This rearrangement joins TRBV7-2 to TRBJ1-1; 9 positions agree with TRBD1. Germline loops: CDR1 SGHTA, CDR2 FQGNSA. CDR3 length: 14 amino acids. The trim removed 5 bases at V and 4 bases at J, leaving 5 bases unmatched. The CDR3 here is CASSQADRGTEAFF. CDR3 DNA: TGTGCCAGCAGCCAGGCGGACAGGGGCACTGAAGCTTTCTTT.

This clonotype was counted ten times or more. V gene TRBV12-3 or TRBV12-4 combines with J gene TRBJ1-1; D might be TRBD1 (6 bases). This CDR3 contains 12 residues. The V end was cut by 11 bases, the J end by 7 bases, with 17 bases between. CDR3 sequence reads: CAAGTGIDEAFF. The CDR3 DNA reads as TGTGCCGCCGGAACAGGGATTGATGAAGCTTTCTTT.

The table lists this clonotype with many counts. The J gene is TRBJ2-7, the V gene TRBV11-2, with D unresolved. Trimming removed 1 base at V and 2 bases at J, with 6 bases between. This CDR3 has 13 residues. The germline CDR1 and CDR2 sequences are SGHAT and FQNNGV. CDR3 nucleotide sequence: TGTGCCAGCAGCTTAGGACTGACCTACGAGCAGTACTTC. It codes for CASSLGLTYEQYF.

This clonotype was picked up many times. The chain couples TRBV10-2 to TRBJ2-7, with a weak D call TRBD2 (6 bases). The germline V and J ends were trimmed by 7 bases and 3 bases, with 13 bases remaining between them. Germline lookup yields CDR1 WSHSY and CDR2 SAAADI. The CDR3 contains 13 residues. The CDR3 DNA reads as TGCGCCAGCACCCCCGTGGGGGGCTACGAGCAGTACTTC. Amino acid sequence: CASTPVGGYEQYF.

About this clonotype itself: A junction end diverges from the germline sequence, so it may reflect a read error. Written as DNA, the CDR3 is TGTGCCACAAGGAGGGGGGACAGGGGGTACCAAGCGACCCAGTACTTC. Protein product: CATRRGDRGYQATQYF. V is TRBV10-3 and J is TRBJ2-5; TRBD1 aligns across 11 bases. Germline CDR1 ENHRY, CDR2 SYGVKD. The CDR3 sequence is 16 residues long.

This clonotype was counted between two and nine times. The V and J genes are TRBV5-4 and TRBJ1-1; no firm D call. The CDR3 has 17 amino acids. V was cut by 1 base and J by 0 bases, with 16 bases left in between. From germline, CDR1 is SGHNT and CDR2 YYREEE (reference sequence). CDR3 in amino acids: CASSLPAETRMNTEAFF. Written as DNA, the CDR3 is TGTGCCAGCAGCTTGCCAGCAGAGACAAGAATGAACACTGAAGCTTTCTTT.

The chain recombines TRBV2 with TRBJ2-5, with TRBD2 identical over 8 bases. Germline lookup yields CDR1 SNHLY and CDR2 FYNNEI. With V trimmed by 1 base and J by 1 base, 2 bases remained unmatched. The CDR3 runs to 15 residues. The CDR3 bases are TGTGCCAGCAGTGAAGAGCGGGGGTTCCAAGAGACCCAGTACTTC. Amino acids: CASSEERGFQETQYF.

In this sample, this clonotype turned up many times. The chain recombines TRBV11-2 with TRBJ2-2; no clear D gene. The germline V gene encodes CDR1 SGHAT and CDR2 FQNNGV. V was shortened by 5 bases and J by 5 bases, with 6 bases between the two germline ends. The CDR3 contains 12 residues. In DNA form, the CDR3 reads TGTGCCAGCAGCGCTGATACCGGGGAGCTGTTTTTT. This encodes CASSADTGELFF.

This clonotype was seen ten or more times. The chain has TRBV14 and TRBJ1-1, with 7 bases identical to TRBD1. This CDR3 comprises 15 residues. V lost 6 bases to trimming and J lost 5 bases; unmatched junction nucleotides: 12. CDR1 is SGHDN, CDR2 FVKESK, per germline. The CDR3 DNA sequence: TGTGCCAGCAGGCCTCGACAGGGAAGGGGAACTGAAGCTTTCTTT. Translating it yields CASRPRQGRGTEAFF.

This clonotype was counted many times. The V call is TRBV7-8, the J call TRBJ1-1; D not resolved. Between the trimmed V and J ends, which lost 3 bases and 1 base, there was a span of 6 bases. The CDR3 is 13 amino acids. Germline V gives CDR1 SGHVS, CDR2 FQNEAQ. CDR3 sequence (DNA): TGTGCCAGCAGCTTGAAGTCGAACACTGAAGCTTTCTTT. It specifies CASSLKSNTEAFF.

This clonotype was detected ten times or more. This chain connects TRBV7-3 to TRBJ2-1; 12 nucleotides align to TRBD2. The germline V gene has CDR1 SGHTA and CDR2 FQGTGA. This CDR3 is built from 18 residues. V was pared by 5 bases and J by 5 bases, with 13 bases of the junction left unmatched. CDR3 DNA sequence: TGTGCCAGCAGCCAGGCTAGCGGGGGGGCTTTTCGCCACAATGAGCAGTTCTTC. It yields the protein CASSQASGGAFRHNEQFF. The full variable domain, rest sourced from reference TRBV7-3 and TRBJ2-1, is GAGVSQTPSNKVTEKGKYVELRCDPISGHTALYWYRQSLGQGPEFLIYFQGTGAADDSGLPNDRFFAVRPEGSVSTLKIQRTERGDSAVYLCASSQASGGAFRHNEQFFGPGTRLTVL.

This clonotype was detected ten times or more. The chain carries TRBV28 and TRBJ1-1, with a possible D match to TRBD1 (6 bases). The CDR3 is 16 residues long. V shed 7 bases and J shed 2 bases, with 20 bases lying between them. Germline CDR1 and CDR2: MDHEN and SYDVKM. The DNA of the CDR3 is TGTGCCAGCACTCCAGGGGCCAAACCTATTAACACTGAAGCTTTCTTT. Residues: CASTPGAKPINTEAFF.

This clonotype was detected many times. The J gene is TRBJ2-2, the V gene TRBV7-2, with a tentative D call TRBD2 (6 bases). Deletions cut 6 bases from V and 1 base from J, with 15 bases between. Germline V gives CDR1 SGHTA, CDR2 FQGNSA. There are 16 residues in the CDR3. The CDR3 is CASRGGLAGNTGELFF. DNA of the CDR3: TGTGCCAGCAGAGGAGGGCTTGCGGGGAACACCGGGGAGCTGTTTTTT.

The CDR3: CASSMGTLTGTNTEAFF. The CDR3 DNA sequence: TGTGCCAGTAGTATGGGGACGCTGACTGGAACGAACACTGAAGCTTTCTTT. The genes are TRBV19 and TRBJ1-1; a possible D gene is TRBD1 (5 bases). This CDR3 contains 17 residues. The V end was cut by 3 bases, the J end by 1 base, with 18 bases between. Per the germline V gene, CDR1 is LNHDA and CDR2 is SQIVND (reference sequence).

V usage is TRBV5-4 and J usage is TRBJ2-7; 8 positions match TRBD1. Germline trimming cut 0 bases from V and 2 bases from J; bases unmatched to any gene: 4. The CDR3 is 15 amino acids. The germline gives CDR1 SGHNT, CDR2 YYREEE (reference sequence). The CDR3, as DNA: TGTGCCAGCAGCTTGGACAGGGGGAGGACCTACGAGCAGTACTTC. This encodes CASSLDRGRTYEQYF.